This TCR beta chain was recovered during a study of blood T cell repertoires in COVID-19. On the study more broadly: Donors in the United States, Italy and Spain gave samples during acute or convalescent COVID-19. The analysed material was cDNA or gDNA that came from T cells, B-cell-depleted T cells, or PBMCs.

Authors' processing steps: Amplified reference gene primers provided the basis for estimating nucleated cell counts. Sequenced by immunoSEQ multiplex PCR; TCRdb stores in-frame clones only, minus some. D and trimming come from the DNA, and the V and J calls and clone size come from that table. Here the sample spans approximately 120,000 clones, 81% being singletons. Sequences were obtained from peripheral blood. The receptor's source is a woman in her forties or fifties with acute or convalescent COVID-19.

CDR3 bases: TGTGCCAGCAGCGGCCGGGGACAGGGAACCTACGAGCAGTACTTC. Protein sequence: CASSGRGQGTYEQYF. The chain combines TRBV21-1 with TRBJ2-7; TRBD1 is the table's D call and was not checked against the DNA. TRBV21-1 is an annotated pseudogene. The CDR3 loop spans 15 amino acids.